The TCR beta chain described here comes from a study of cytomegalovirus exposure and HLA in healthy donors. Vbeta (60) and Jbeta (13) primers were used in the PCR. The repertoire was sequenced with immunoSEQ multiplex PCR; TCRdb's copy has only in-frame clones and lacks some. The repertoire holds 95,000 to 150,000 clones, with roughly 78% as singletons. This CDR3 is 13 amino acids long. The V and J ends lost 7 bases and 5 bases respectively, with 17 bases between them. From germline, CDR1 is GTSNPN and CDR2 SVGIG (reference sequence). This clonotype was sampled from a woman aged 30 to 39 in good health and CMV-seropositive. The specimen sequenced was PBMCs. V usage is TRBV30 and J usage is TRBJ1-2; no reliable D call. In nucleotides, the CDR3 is TGTGCCTCCCGCGTGGGGAGAGGGTATGGCTACACCTTC. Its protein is CASRVGRGYGYTF.